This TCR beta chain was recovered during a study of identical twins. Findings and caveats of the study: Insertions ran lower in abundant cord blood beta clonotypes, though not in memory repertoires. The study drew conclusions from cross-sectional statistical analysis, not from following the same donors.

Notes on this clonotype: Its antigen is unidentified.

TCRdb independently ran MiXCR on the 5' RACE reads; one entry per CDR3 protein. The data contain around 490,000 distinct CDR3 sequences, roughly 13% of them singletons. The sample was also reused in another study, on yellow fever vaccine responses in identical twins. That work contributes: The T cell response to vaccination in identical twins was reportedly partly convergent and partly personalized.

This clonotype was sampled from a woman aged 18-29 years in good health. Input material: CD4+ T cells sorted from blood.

For the CDR3, the DNA is TGCAGTGCTAGACCTGACGGTTATAATTCACCCCTCCACTTT. Translating gives CSARPDGYNSPLHF. The rearrangement links TRBV20-1 to TRBJ1-6; D call uncertain. This CDR3 spans 14 amino acids. CDR1 and CDR2 (germline): DFQATT, SNEGSKA (reference sequence). The V end lost 2 bases, the J end lost 4 bases, and 9 bases lay between the germline ends.